The rows below give T cell receptor beta chains drawn from one sample of a study of T cells in Graves' hyperthyroidism and ophthalmopathy. TCRdb used MiXCR to reprocess the multiplex PCR reads, holding one entry per CDR3 protein. The sample lists hundreds of thousands of distinct CDR3 sequences, more than 15% occurring once. The material sequenced was blood. The source is a woman aged 18-30 years with Graves' hyperthyroidism. Both conserved end residues are part of each CDR3. A D gene is named only where the DNA matches it firmly. The size field is filled for only some rows; it gives once, few, many or a size class.

clone_size	d_call	v_call	j_call	cdr3_aa	cdr3_nt
NA	NA	TRBV4-1	TRBJ1-2	CASSQGSYLGYTF	TGCGCCAGCAGCCAAGGGAGCTACCTTGGCTACACCTTC
NA	TRBD1	TRBV5-1	TRBJ1-5	CASSPDGTGDDQPQHF	TGCGCCAGCAGCCCAGATGGGACAGGGGACGATCAGCCCCAGCATTTT
many	NA	TRBV5-1	TRBJ2-5	CASSLGGGPYQETQYF	TGCGCCAGCAGCTTGGGGGGGGGCCCGTACCAAGAGACCCAGTACTTC
NA	NA	TRBV6-1	TRBJ1-4	CASSHLGGANEKLFF	TGTGCCAGCAGCCACCTGGGGGGGGCGAACGAAAAACTGTTTTTT
few	TRBD2	TRBV18	TRBJ2-3	CASSPATSGGDTQYF	TGTGCCAGCTCACCAGCAACTAGCGGGGGAGATACGCAGTATTTT
many	NA	TRBV7-2	TRBJ2-3	CASSLAGGPSTDTQYF	TGTGCCAGCAGCTTAGCTGGCGGACCTAGCACAGATACGCAGTATTTT
many	TRBD2	TRBV3-1	TRBJ2-1	CASSQELAGGNEQFF	TGTGCCAGCAGCCAAGAACTAGCGGGGGGGAATGAGCAGTTCTTC
many	NA	TRBV28	TRBJ1-4	CASTQGRSEKLFF	TGTGCCAGCACACAGGGAAGGAGTGAAAAACTGTTTTTT
NA	NA	TRBV5-6	TRBJ2-3	CASSLGSSPDTQYF	TGTGCCAGCAGCTTGGGTAGTAGCCCAGATACGCAGTATTTT
many	TRBD1	TRBV7-3	TRBJ1-1	CASSLTGTGAEAFF	TGTGCCAGCAGCTTAACGGGGACAGGAGCTGAAGCTTTCTTT
many	TRBD1	TRBV3-1	TRBJ1-2	CASSHTLGQSTNYGYTF	TGTGCCAGCAGCCATACTCTGGGACAGAGTACTAACTATGGCTACACCTTC
many	TRBD2	TRBV5-1	TRBJ2-1	CASSLAVLAEVYLNEQFF	TGCGCCAGCAGCTTGGCGGTGCTAGCGGAGGTATACCTGAATGAGCAGTTCTTC
many	TRBD2	TRBV12-3/TRBV12-4	TRBJ2-2	CASSSQGLAGAGELFF	TGTGCCAGCAGTTCCCAGGGACTAGCGGGAGCCGGGGAGCTGTTTTTT
many	TRBD1	TRBV5-4	TRBJ1-2	CASSSGQSNGYTF	TGTGCCAGCAGTTCGGGACAGTCCAATGGCTACACCTTC
many	TRBD2	TRBV11-2	TRBJ2-1	CASSARLAGDANEQFF	TGTGCCAGCAGCGCAAGACTAGCGGGGGACGCTAATGAGCAGTTCTTC